The 14 T cell receptor beta chains below all came from one sample that was sequenced in a study of response to subunit inactivated influenza vaccine (dated by TCRdb to 2017 to 2018). Libraries were prepared through RT-PCR. The reads were generated on an Illumina HiSeq 2500. The public reads were reprocessed in TCRdb via fastp at Q25 and MiXCR, keeping in-frame beta chains. Identical CDR3 protein sequences are pooled into one entry, listed with their most common genes and DNA. In this sample the table shows 450,000 to 700,000 distinct CDR3 sequences, approximately 15% of which occur a single time. The ten top clones hold 11% of the sample. This sample comprised PBMCs from blood, obtained roughly 12 days after vaccination. Source of these receptors: a man between 45 and 60 years old who received an inactivated influenza vaccine. Donor details come from another sample of the same person, matched by shared clones.

This clonotype was seen ten or more times. The CDR3 bases are TGTGCCAGCAGCTTAGCACCGGGACAGGGGACTGAAAAACTGTTTTTT. This encodes CASSLAPGQGTEKLFF. The chain is built from TRBV7-2 and TRBJ1-4; TRBD1 agrees at 10 bases. The CDR3 covers 16 residues. V was clipped by 0 bases and J by 7 bases; unmatched bases: 5. Germline CDR1 SGHTA, CDR2 FQGNSA.

This clonotype was seen just once. The chain carries TRBV7-2 and TRBJ1-3; D is ambiguous. The germline V and J ends were trimmed by 3 bases and 4 bases, with 10 bases remaining between them. Germline V CDR1 and CDR2: SGHTA, FQGNSA. The CDR3 is made up of 14 amino acids. In DNA, the CDR3 is TGTGCCAGCAGCTTCCCAACGGTGGGAAACACCATATATTTT. It translates to CASSFPTVGNTIYF.

The chain employs TRBV20-1 and TRBJ2-7; D possibly corresponds to TRBD2 (5 bases). V was trimmed by 5 bases and J by 0 bases, leaving 11 bases between them. In germline, CDR1 is DFQATT, CDR2 SNEGSKA (reference sequence). This CDR3 contains 13 residues. The CDR3 sequence is CSAAPGSSYEQYF. In DNA, the CDR3 is TGCAGTGCTGCCCCGGGGAGCTCCTACGAGCAGTACTTC.

The V and J genes are TRBV2 and TRBJ2-5; no reliable D call. Germline V CDR1 and CDR2: SNHLY, FYNNEI. Trimming took off 2 bases at V and 7 bases at J, with 2 bases between the two ends. The CDR3 has 10 residues. The CDR3 protein is CASSERTQYF. DNA of the CDR3: TGTGCCAGCAGTGAACGGACCCAGTACTTC. The variable domain in full, completed from reference TRBV2 and TRBJ2-5, reads EPEVTQTPSHQVTQMGQEVILRCVPISNHLYFYWYRQILGQKVEFLVSFYNNEISEKSEIFDDQFSVERPDGSNFTLKIRSTKLEDSAMYFCASSERTQYFGPGTRLLVL.

The table lists this clonotype with a few counts. V is TRBV11-2 and J is TRBJ2-7; the match to TRBD1 covers 7 bases. From germline, CDR1 is SGHAT and CDR2 FQNNGV. The V segment lost 4 bases and the J segment 0 bases; nucleotides outside the gene matches: 9. The CDR3 loop spans 16 amino acids. The CDR3, as DNA: TGTGCCAGCAGCTGGCCCCCGGGACAGTACTCCTACGAGCAGTACTTC. It is translated as CASSWPPGQYSYEQYF.

This clonotype was detected many times. CDR3 DNA: TGTGCCAGCACCCCCTTTGGCTACGAGCAGTACTTC. Translating gives CASTPFGYEQYF. The chain uses TRBV6-1 and TRBJ2-7, with no clear D. The CDR3 is made up of 12 amino acids. Germline V lookup: CDR1 MNHNS, CDR2 SASEGT. Trimming left V 7 bases short and J 3 bases short, with 10 bases between.

The gene calls are TRBV4-3 and TRBJ2-3, with D tentatively TRBD2 (6 bases). The V gene's germline CDR1 is LGHNA and CDR2 YSLEER. The CDR3 has 15 amino acids. V shed 0 bases and J shed 2 bases, with 9 bases lying between them. The CDR3 sequence: CASSQDGGPTDTQYF. The CDR3 DNA follows: TGCGCCAGCAGCCAAGACGGGGGACCCACAGATACGCAGTATTTT.

This clonotype showed up just a few times. The chain has TRBV3-1 and TRBJ2-1; 7 positions agree with TRBD2. The V and J ends lost 6 bases and 9 bases, in that order; junction bases with no gene match: 14. CDR3 size: 15 residues. In germline, CDR1 is LGHDT, CDR2 YNNKEL (reference sequence). The CDR3 DNA sequence: TGTGCCAGCAGGGCAAGGGAGGCGGGAGTGTTTGAGCAGTTCTTC. Protein sequence: CASRAREAGVFEQFF.

This chain joins TRBV9 and TRBJ2-7, with no clear D. Deletions cut 0 bases from V and 6 bases from J, with 16 bases between. The CDR3 has 15 residues. Germline CDR1 is SGDLS and CDR2 is YYNGEE. This CDR3 is CASSVGSASYPEQYF. In DNA form, the CDR3 reads TGTGCCAGCAGCGTAGGGTCTGCGTCCTATCCCGAGCAGTACTTC.

This clonotype was found a few times. CDR3 region: CASYPGTVTGELFF. The CDR3 nucleotides are TGCGCCAGTTATCCCGGGACAGTCACCGGGGAGCTGTTTTTT. J is TRBJ2-2 and V is TRBV5-1, with 7 bases identical to TRBD1. Germline assignment: CDR1 SGHRS and CDR2 YFSETQ. V was clipped by 8 bases and J by 4 bases; unmatched bases: 8. The CDR3 length is 14 residues.

The chain uses TRBV6-2 or TRBV6-3 and TRBJ2-5; D might be TRBD2 (6 bases). The germline V gene has CDR1 MNHEY and CDR2 SVGEGT. Trimming took 1 base from V and 2 from J, leaving 11 bases between them. The CDR3 is 15 amino acids. CDR3 DNA: TGTGCCAGCAGTTACTGGGGGGAGAGTCAAGAGACCCAGTACTTC. Residues: CASSYWGESQETQYF.

The chain carries TRBV6-1 and TRBJ2-5; D gene unclear. The germline V gene encodes CDR1 MNHNS and CDR2 SASEGT. V gave up 8 bases and J gave up 5 bases, with 15 bases separating them. The CDR3 totals 13 residues. CDR3 protein: CASRLSSLETQYF. The CDR3 region has the DNA TGTGCCAGCCGCCTTTCATCATTGGAGACCCAGTACTTC.

This clonotype was seen a handful of times. The chain combines TRBV5-1 with TRBJ2-7; 10 bases map to TRBD1. Germline V CDR1 and CDR2: SGHRS, YFSETQ. V trimming: 0 bases; J trimming: 5 bases; junction bases outside the gene matches: 14. The CDR3 totals 18 residues. DNA of the CDR3: TGCGCCAGCAGCTTGGGGATTTGGTGGGGACAGGGGCAAAACGAGCAGTACTTC. Translating gives CASSLGIWWGQGQNEQYF.

This clonotype was seen ten or more times. This sequence joins TRBV10-3 and TRBJ2-1; D is ambiguous. This CDR3 has 11 amino acids. The ends were cut back, 3 bases at V and 9 bases at J, with 6 bases in the middle. The germline V gene has CDR1 ENHRY and CDR2 SYGVKD. CDR3 sequence reads: CAISELGEQFF. The CDR3 DNA sequence: TGTGCCATCAGTGAATTGGGTGAGCAGTTCTTC.